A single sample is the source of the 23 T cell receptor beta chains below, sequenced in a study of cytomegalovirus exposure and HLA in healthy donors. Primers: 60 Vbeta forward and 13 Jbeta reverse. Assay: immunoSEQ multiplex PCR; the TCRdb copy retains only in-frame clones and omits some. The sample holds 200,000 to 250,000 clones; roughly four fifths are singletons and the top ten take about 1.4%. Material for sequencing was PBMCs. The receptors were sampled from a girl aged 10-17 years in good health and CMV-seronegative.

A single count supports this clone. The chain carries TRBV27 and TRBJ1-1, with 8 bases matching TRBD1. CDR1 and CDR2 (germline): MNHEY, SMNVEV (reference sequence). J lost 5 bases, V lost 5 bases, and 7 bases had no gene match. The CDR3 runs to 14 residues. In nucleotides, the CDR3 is TGTGCCAGCAGTCCCCGTCAGGGGGCGACTGAAGCTTTCTTT. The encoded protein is CASSPRQGATEAFF.

The CDR3 DNA reads as TGTGCCAGCAGCTCCCAACCGGGACTAGCTACTAATGAGCAGTTCTTC. Translated: CASSSQPGLATNEQFF. The chain combines TRBV7-2 with TRBJ2-1; 9 positions match TRBD2. J gave up 7 bases and V 4 bases, and 11 bases lay outside the gene matches. Germline V gene lookup returns CDR1 SGHTA and CDR2 FQGNSA. This CDR3 region has 16 residues.

CDR3: CASTPSQGFNEKLFF. In DNA, the CDR3 is TGTGCCAGTACTCCATCACAGGGTTTTAATGAAAAACTGTTTTTT. The chain carries TRBV19 and TRBJ1-4; TRBD1 is a possible D gene (6 bases). The CDR3 has 15 amino acids. From germline, CDR1 is LNHDA and CDR2 SQIVND (reference sequence). Trimming left V 7 bases short and J 4 bases short, with 16 bases between.

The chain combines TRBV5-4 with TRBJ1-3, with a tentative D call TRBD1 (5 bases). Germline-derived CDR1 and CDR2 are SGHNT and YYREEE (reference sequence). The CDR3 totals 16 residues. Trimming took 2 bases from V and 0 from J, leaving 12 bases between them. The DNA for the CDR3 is TGTGCCAGCAGCTTCGACGGGGGATACTCTGGAAACACCATATATTTT. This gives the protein CASSFDGGYSGNTIYF. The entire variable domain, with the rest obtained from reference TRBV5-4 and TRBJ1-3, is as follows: ETGVTQSPTHLIKTRGQQVTLRCSSQSGHNTVSWYQQALGQGPQFIFQYYREEENGRGNFPPRFSGLQFPNYSSELNVNALELDDSALYLCASSFDGGYSGNTIYFGEGSWLTVV.

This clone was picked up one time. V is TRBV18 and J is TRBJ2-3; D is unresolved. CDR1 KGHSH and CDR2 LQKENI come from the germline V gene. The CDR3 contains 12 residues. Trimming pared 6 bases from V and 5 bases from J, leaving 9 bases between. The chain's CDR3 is CASSQAGDTQYF. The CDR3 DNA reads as TGTGCCAGCTCGCAGGCTGGAGATACGCAGTATTTT. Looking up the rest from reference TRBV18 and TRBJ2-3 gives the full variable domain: NAGVMQNPRHLVRRRGQEARLRCSPMKGHSHVYWYRQLPEEGLKFMVYLQKENIIDESGMPKERFSAEFPKEGPSILRIQQVVRGDSAAYFCASSQAGDTQYFGPGTRLTVL.

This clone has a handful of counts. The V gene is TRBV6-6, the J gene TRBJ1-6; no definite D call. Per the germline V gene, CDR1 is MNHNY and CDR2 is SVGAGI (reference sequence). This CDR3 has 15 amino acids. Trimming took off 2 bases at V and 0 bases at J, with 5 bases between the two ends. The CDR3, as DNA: TGTGCCAGCAGTTACAGGAGCTCCTATAATTCACCCCTCCACTTT. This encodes CASSYRSSYNSPLHF.

The CDR3, as DNA: TGTGCCAGCAGTTTATTTGGCAGGGGGCCTGGAAACACCATATATTTT. Translation: CASSLFGRGPGNTIYF. This chain connects TRBV28 to TRBJ1-3; TRBD1 matches 8 bases. This CDR3 has 16 amino acids. Germline CDR1 is MDHEN and CDR2 is SYDVKM. Trimming cost V 1 base and J 2 bases; bases outside gene matches: 4.

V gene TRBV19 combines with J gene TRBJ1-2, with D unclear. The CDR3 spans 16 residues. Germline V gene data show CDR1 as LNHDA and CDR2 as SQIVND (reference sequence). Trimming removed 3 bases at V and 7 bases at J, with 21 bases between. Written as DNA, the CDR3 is TGTGCCAGTAGTATTTGGAGGCCCCCGGGCAGTTTTGGCTACACCTTC. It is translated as CASSIWRPPGSFGYTF.

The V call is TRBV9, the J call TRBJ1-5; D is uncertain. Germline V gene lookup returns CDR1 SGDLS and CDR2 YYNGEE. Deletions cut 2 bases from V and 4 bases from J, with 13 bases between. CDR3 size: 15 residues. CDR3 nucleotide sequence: TGTGCCAGCAGCGTGGGAGGGAAGGCTAATCAGCCCCAGCATTTT. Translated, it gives CASSVGGKANQPQHF.

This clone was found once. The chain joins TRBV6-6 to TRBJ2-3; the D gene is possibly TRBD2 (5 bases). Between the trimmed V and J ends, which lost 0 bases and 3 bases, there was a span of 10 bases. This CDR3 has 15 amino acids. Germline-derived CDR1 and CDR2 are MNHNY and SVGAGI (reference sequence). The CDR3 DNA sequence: TGTGCCAGCAGTTACTCGGGAGTGACAACAGATACGCAGTATTTT. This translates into CASSYSGVTTDTQYF.

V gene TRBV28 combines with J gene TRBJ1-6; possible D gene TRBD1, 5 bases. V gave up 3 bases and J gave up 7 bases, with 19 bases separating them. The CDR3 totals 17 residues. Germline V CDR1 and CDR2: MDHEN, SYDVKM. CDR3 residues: CASSFLSGDGRNSPLHF. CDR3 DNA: TGTGCCAGCAGTTTTCTATCGGGGGACGGAAGAAATTCACCCCTCCACTTT.

In DNA form, the CDR3 reads TGCGCCAGCAGTCAATCGCGGCGGGACAGGGTTAGAAATGAGCAGTTCTTC. This codes for CASSQSRRDRVRNEQFF. The V call is TRBV23-1, the J call TRBJ2-1, with 9 bases fitting TRBD1. Being an ORF, TRBV23-1 has a function that is uncertain. The ends lost 0 bases at V and 7 bases at J; junction bases unmatched: 10. The CDR3 runs 17 residues.

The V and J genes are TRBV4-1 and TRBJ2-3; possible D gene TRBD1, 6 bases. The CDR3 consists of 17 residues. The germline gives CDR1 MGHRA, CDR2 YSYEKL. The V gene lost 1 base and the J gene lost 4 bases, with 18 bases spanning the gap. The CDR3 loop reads CASSQGQQGRLADTQYF. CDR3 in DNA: TGCGCCAGCAGCCAAGGGCAACAGGGTCGTCTGGCAGATACGCAGTATTTT.

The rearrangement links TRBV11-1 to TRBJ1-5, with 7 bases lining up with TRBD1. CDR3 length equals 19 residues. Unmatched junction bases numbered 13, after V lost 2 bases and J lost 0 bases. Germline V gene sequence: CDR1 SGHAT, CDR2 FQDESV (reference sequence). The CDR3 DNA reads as TGTGCCAGCAGCTTACCCCGACAGGGTAGCTTATATAGCAATCAGCCCCAGCATTTT. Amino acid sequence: CASSLPRQGSLYSNQPQHF.

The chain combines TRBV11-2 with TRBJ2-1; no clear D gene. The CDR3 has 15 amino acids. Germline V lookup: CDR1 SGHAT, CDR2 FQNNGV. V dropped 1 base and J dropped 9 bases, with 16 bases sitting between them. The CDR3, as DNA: TGTGCCAGCAGCTTAGCCCCGACGCAGCCGGGTGAGCAGTTCTTC. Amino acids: CASSLAPTQPGEQFF.

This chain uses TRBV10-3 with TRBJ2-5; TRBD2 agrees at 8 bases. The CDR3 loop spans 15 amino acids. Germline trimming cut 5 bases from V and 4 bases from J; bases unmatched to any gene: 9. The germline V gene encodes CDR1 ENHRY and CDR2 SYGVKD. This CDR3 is CAISSGRGLGETQYF. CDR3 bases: TGTGCCATCAGTAGCGGGAGAGGTCTGGGAGAGACCCAGTACTTC.

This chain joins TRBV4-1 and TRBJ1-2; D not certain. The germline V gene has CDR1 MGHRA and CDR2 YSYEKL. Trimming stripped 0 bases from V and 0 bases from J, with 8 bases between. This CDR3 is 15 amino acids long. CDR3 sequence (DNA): TGCGCCAGCAGCCAAGATGCGCCGTCTAACTATGGCTACACCTTC. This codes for CASSQDAPSNYGYTF.

The CDR3 here is CASSLWGEGPGKAFF. The CDR3 bases are TGTGCCAGCAGTTTATGGGGGGAGGGTCCCGGGAAAGCTTTCTTT. This chain joins TRBV28 and TRBJ1-1, with TRBD1 as a possible D gene (5 bases). The germline V gene has CDR1 MDHEN and CDR2 SYDVKM. The V and J ends lost 0 bases and 9 bases respectively, with 17 bases between them. This CDR3 region has 15 residues.

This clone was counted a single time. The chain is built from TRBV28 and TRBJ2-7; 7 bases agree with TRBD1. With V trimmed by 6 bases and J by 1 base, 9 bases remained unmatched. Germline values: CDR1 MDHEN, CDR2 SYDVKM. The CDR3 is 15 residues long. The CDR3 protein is CASRKTGVLSYEQYF. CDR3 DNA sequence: TGTGCCAGCAGAAAAACAGGGGTATTGTCCTACGAGCAGTACTTC.

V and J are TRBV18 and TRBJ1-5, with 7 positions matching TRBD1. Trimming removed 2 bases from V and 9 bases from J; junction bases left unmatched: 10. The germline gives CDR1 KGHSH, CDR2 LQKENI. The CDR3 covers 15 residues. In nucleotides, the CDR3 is TGTGCCAGCTCACCAGATGCCAGGGGGGTTGGGCCCCAGCATTTT. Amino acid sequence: CASSPDARGVGPQHF. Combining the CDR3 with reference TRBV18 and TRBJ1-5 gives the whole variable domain NAGVMQNPRHLVRRRGQEARLRCSPMKGHSHVYWYRQLPEEGLKFMVYLQKENIIDESGMPKERFSAEFPKEGPSILRIQQVVRGDSAAYFCASSPDARGVGPQHFGDGTRLSIL.

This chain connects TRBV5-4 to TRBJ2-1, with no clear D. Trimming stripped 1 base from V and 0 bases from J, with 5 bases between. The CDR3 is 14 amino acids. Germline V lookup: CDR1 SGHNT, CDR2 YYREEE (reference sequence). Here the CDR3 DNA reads TGTGCCAGCAGCTTGTCCAGCTCCTACAATGAGCAGTTCTTC. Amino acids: CASSLSSSYNEQFF.

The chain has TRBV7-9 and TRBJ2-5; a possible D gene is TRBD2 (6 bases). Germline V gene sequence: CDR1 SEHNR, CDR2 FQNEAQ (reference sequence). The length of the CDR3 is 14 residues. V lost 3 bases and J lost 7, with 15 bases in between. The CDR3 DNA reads TGTGCCAGCAGCTTGCGGTCCCTGGGAGGGACCCAGTACTTC. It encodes CASSLRSLGGTQYF.

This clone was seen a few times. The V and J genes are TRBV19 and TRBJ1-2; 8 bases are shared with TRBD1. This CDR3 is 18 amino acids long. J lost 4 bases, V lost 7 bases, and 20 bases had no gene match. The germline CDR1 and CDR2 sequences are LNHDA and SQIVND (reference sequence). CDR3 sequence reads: CASIGAGQGSRSGYGYTF. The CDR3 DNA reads TGTGCCAGTATTGGGGCCGGACAGGGAAGTCGGAGTGGCTATGGCTACACCTTC.